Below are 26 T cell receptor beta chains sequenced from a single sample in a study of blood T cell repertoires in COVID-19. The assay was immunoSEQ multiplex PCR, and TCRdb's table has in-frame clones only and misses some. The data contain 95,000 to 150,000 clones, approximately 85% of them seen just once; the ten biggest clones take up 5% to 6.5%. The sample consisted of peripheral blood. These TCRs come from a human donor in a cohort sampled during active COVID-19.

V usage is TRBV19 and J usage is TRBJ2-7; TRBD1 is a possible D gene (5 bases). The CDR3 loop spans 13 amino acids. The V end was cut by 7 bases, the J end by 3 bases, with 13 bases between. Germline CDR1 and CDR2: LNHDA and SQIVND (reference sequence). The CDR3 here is CASNGAPGYEQYF. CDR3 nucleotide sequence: TGTGCCAGTAATGGGGCCCCAGGCTACGAGCAGTACTTC.

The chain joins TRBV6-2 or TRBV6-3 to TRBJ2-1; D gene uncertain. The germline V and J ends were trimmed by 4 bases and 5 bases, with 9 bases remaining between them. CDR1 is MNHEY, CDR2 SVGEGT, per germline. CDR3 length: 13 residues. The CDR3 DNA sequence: TGTGCCAGCAGTTTCGCGCCTCACAATGAGCAGTTCTTC. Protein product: CASSFAPHNEQFF.

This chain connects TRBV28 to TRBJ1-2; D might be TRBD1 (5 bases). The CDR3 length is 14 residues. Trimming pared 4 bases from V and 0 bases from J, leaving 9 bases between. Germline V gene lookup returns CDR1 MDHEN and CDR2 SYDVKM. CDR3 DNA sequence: TGTGCCAGCAGTTCCGGGGGGGCTAACTATGGCTACACCTTC. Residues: CASSSGGANYGYTF.

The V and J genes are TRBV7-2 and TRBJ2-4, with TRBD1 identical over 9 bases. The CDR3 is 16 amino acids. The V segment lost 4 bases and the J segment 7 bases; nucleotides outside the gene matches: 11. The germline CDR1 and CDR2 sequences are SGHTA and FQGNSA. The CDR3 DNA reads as TGTGCCAGCAGCTCAACCCGGACAGGGGATGGTAACATTCAGTACTTC. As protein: CASSSTRTGDGNIQYF.

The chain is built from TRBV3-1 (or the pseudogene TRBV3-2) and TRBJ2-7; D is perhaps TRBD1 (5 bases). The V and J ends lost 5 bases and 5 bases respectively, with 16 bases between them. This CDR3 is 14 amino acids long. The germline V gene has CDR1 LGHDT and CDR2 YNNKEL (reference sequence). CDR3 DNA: TGTGCCAGCAGCGCCACCGGAACAGGCCACGAGCAGTACTTC. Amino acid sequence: CASSATGTGHEQYF.

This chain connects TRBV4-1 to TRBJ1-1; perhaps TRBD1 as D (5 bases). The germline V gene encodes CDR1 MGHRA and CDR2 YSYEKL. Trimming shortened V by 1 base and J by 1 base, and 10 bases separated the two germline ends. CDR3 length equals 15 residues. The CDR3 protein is CASSQGGLPNTEAFF. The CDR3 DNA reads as TGCGCCAGCAGCCAAGGGGGACTGCCGAACACTGAAGCTTTCTTT.

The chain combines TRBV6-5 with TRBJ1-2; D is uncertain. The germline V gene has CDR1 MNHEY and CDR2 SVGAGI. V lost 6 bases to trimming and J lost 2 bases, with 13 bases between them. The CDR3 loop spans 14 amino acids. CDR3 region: CASRMGSGNYGYTF. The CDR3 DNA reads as TGTGCCAGCAGGATGGGATCGGGAAACTATGGCTACACCTTC.

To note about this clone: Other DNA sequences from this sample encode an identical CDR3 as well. The chain's CDR3 is CASSPVTGTRTYEQYF. The CDR3 bases are TGTGCCAGCAGCCCCGTGACTGGCACCCGTACCTACGAGCAGTACTTC. The chain combines TRBV2 with TRBJ2-7; D is ambiguous. Trimming pared 6 bases from V and 2 bases from J, leaving 20 bases between. The CDR3 spans 16 residues. Germline assignment: CDR1 SNHLY and CDR2 FYNNEI.

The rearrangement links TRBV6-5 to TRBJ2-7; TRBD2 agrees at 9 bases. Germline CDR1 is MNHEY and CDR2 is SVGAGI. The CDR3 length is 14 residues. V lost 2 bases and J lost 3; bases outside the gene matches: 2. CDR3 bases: TGTGCCAGCAGTTACCGGCGGGAGGGCTACGAGCAGTACTTC. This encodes CASSYRREGYEQYF.

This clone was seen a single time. CDR3: CAISEGGAANEKLFF. Written as DNA, the CDR3 is TGTGCCATCAGTGAAGGGGGCGCGGCTAATGAAAAACTGTTTTTT. The V and J genes are TRBV10-3 and TRBJ1-4; TRBD1 agrees at 7 bases. V trimming: 3 bases; J trimming: 3 bases; junction bases outside the gene matches: 4. Per the germline V gene, CDR1 is ENHRY and CDR2 is SYGVKD. CDR3 length: 15 residues.

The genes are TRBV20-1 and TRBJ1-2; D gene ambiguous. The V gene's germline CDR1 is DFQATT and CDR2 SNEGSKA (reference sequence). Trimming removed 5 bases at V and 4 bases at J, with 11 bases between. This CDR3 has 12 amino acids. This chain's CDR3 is CSAGGRSYGYTF. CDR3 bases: TGCAGTGCTGGTGGCAGGTCCTATGGCTACACCTTC.

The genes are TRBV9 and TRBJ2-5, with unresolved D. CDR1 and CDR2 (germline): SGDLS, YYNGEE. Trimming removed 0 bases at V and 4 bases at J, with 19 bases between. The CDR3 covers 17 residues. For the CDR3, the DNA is TGTGCCAGCAGCGTAGATGCCGGCAGACCGCCGGGAGAGACCCAGTACTTC. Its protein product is CASSVDAGRPPGETQYF.

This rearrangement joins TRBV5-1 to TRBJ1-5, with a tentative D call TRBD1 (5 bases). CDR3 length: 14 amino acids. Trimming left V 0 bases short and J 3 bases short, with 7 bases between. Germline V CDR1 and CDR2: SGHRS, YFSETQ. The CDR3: CASSLGDYNQPQHF. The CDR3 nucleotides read TGCGCCAGCAGCTTGGGGGACTACAATCAGCCCCAGCATTTT. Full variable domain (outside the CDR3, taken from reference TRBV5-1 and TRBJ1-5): KAGVTQTPRYLIKTRGQQVTLSCSPISGHRSVSWYQQTPGQGLQFLFEYFSETQRNKGNFPGRFSGRQFSNSRSEMNVSTLELGDSALYLCASSLGDYNQPQHFGDGTRLSIL.

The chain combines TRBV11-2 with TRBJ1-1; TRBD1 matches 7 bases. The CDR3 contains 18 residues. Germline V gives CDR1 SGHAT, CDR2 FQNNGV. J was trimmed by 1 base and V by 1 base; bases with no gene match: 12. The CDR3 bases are TGTGCCAGCAGCTTAGTCCCTACAGGGGTAGATGGGAACACTGAAGCTTTCTTT. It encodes CASSLVPTGVDGNTEAFF. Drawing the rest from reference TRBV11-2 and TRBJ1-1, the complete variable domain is EAGVAQSPRYKIIEKRQSVAFWCNPISGHATLYWYQQILGQGPKLLIQFQNNGVVDDSQLPKDRFSAERLKGVDSTLKIQPAKLEDSAVYLCASSLVPTGVDGNTEAFFGQGTRLTVV.

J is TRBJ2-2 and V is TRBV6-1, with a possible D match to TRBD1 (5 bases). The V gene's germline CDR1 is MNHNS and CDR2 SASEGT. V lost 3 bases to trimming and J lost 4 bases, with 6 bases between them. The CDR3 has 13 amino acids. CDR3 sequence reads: CASSDRVTGELFF. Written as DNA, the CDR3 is TGTGCCAGCAGTGACAGGGTCACCGGGGAGCTGTTTTTT.

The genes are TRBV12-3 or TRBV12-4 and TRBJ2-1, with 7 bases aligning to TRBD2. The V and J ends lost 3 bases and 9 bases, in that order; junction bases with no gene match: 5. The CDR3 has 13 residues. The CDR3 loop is CASSLGGSSEQFF. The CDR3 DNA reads TGTGCCAGCAGTTTGGGCGGGAGTAGTGAGCAGTTCTTC.

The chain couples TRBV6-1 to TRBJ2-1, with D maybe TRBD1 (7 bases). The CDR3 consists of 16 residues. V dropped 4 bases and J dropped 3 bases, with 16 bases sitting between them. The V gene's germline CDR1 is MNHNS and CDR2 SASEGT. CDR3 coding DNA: TGTGCCAGCAGTGGGGGTCGGGGGACAGTCTACAATGAGCAGTTCTTC. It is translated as CASSGGRGTVYNEQFF.

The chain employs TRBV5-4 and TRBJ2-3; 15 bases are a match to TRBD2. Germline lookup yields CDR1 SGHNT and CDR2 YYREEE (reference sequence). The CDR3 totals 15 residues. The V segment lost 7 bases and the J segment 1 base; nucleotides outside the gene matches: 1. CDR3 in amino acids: CASGLAGGRTDTQYF. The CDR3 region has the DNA TGTGCCAGCGGACTAGCGGGAGGGCGCACAGATACGCAGTATTTT.

CDR3 sequence reads: CASSLTGMGELFF. CDR3 coding DNA: TGTGCCAGCAGCTTAACCGGTATGGGGGAGCTGTTTTTT. This chain connects TRBV11-2 to TRBJ2-2; D is unresolved. V was cut by 2 bases and J by 8 bases, with 9 bases left in between. CDR1 and CDR2 from the germline V gene are SGHAT and FQNNGV. This CDR3 has 13 amino acids.

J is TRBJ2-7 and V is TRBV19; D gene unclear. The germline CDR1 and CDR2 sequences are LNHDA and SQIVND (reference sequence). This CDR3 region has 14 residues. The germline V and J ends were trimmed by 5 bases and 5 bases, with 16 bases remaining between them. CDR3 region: CASSDFNRANEQYF. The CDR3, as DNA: TGTGCCAGTAGTGACTTCAATCGAGCCAACGAGCAGTACTTC.

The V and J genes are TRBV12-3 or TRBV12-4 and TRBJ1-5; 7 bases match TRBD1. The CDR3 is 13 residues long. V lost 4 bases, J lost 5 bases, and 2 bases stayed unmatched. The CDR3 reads CASSWGTDQPQHF. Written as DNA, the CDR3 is TGTGCCAGCAGTTGGGGGACAGATCAGCCCCAGCATTTT.

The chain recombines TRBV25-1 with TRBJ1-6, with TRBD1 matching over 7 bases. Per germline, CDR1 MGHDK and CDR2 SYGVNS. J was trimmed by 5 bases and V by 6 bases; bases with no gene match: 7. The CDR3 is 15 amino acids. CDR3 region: CASSGGTVNNSPLHF. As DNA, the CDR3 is TGTGCCAGCAGCGGCGGGACAGTTAATAATTCACCCCTCCACTTT.

CDR3 amino acids: CASSDVAAIHEQYF. In DNA form, the CDR3 reads TGTGCCAGCAGTGATGTAGCGGCCATCCACGAGCAGTACTTC. The chain uses TRBV2 and TRBJ2-7, with TRBD2 as a possible D gene (6 bases). With 3 bases removed from V and 5 bases from J, the gap between germline ends came to 14 bases. This CDR3 is built from 14 residues. Germline V CDR1 and CDR2: SNHLY, FYNNEI.

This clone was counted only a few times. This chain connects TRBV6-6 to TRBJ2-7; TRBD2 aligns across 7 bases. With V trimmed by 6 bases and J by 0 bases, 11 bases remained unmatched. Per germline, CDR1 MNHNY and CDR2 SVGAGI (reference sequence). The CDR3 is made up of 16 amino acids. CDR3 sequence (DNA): TGTGCCAGCAGCTCCCCAGGGAGGGAGGGCTCCTACGAGCAGTACTTC. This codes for CASSSPGREGSYEQYF.

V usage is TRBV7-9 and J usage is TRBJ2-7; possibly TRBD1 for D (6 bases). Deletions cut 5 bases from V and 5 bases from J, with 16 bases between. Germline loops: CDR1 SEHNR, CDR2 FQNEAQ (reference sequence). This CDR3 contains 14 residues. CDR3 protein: CASSRSTGSNEQYF. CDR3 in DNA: TGTGCCAGCAGCCGTTCGACAGGTAGTAACGAGCAGTACTTC. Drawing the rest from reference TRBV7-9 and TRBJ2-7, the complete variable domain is DTGVSQNPRHKITKRGQNVTFRCDPISEHNRLYWYRQTLGQGPEFLTYFQNEAQLEKSRLLSDRFSAERPKGSFSTLEIQRTEQGDSAMYLCASSRSTGSNEQYFGPGTRLTVT.

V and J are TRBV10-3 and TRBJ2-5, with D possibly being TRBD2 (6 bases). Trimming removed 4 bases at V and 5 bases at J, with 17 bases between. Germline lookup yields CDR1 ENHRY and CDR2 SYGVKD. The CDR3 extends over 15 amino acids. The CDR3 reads CAISAVTGTSETQYF. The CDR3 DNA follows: TGTGCCATCAGTGCTGTAACCGGGACTTCGGAGACCCAGTACTTC.